This T cell receptor beta chain was sequenced during a study of Ad26.COV2.S vaccination and SARS-CoV-2 variants. Study overall: Each vaccinee took Ad26.COV2.S intramuscularly, once or twice 56 days apart. Notes on the study in general: Substantial response breadth was reportedly seen for spike-specific CD8+ and CD4+ T cells after vaccination. Analytic work on TCR breadth and depth might have understated the full extent of total T cell responses.

Profiled with immunoSEQ multiplex PCR; TCRdb holds only in-frame clones, not every one. The sample shows 300,000 to 350,000 clones, 86% of them seen only once. Treatment reported: 15 to 20 received Ad26.COV2.S at low or high dose, single or two shots; 5 received placebo; per-sample allocation not given. At day 63 after the first vaccine or placebo injection, samples were drawn. At a Boston site, the person donating was an adult of 18-55 years. This clone was seen only once. The antigen is undetermined. This sample comprised peripheral blood, obtained in a trial of Ad26.COV2.S vaccine versus placebo. This clonotype was obtained from a person aged 18 to 59 who received the Ad26.COV2.S COVID-19 vaccine or a placebo.

The DNA for the CDR3 is TGTGCCAGCAGACCCAGGGCCCCCTCGAGCTCCTATAATTCACCCCTCCACTTT. Translation gives CASRPRAPSSSYNSPLHF. V gene TRBV27 combines with J gene TRBJ1-6; tentatively, D is TRBD1 (5 bases). Germline V lookup: CDR1 MNHEY, CDR2 SMNVEV (reference sequence). Trimming left V 6 bases short and J 0 bases short, with 18 bases between. The CDR3 consists of 18 residues.